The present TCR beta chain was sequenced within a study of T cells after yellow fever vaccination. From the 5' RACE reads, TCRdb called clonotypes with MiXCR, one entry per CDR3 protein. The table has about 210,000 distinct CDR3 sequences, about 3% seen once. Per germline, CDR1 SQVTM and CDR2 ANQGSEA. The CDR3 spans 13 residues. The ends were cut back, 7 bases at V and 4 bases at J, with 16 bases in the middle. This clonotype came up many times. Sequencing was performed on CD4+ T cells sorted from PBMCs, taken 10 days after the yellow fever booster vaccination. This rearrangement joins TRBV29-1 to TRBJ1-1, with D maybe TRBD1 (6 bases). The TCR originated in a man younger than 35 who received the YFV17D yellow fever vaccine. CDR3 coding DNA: TGCAGCGCGCACAGGGACATGGGCACTGAAGCTTTCTTT. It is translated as CSAHRDMGTEAFF.